This T cell receptor beta chain is drawn from a study of blood T cells in healthy people across ages (dated by TCRdb to 2014 to 2015). General notes on the study: In model experiments, template switching captured about one uniquely barcoded TCR beta cDNA molecule for every two T cells. Age-related changes in TCR beta repertoire diversity were measured in the study by deep sequencing normalized with unique cDNA molecular identifiers. Donors were grouped into four age groups: young (average roughly 17 years), middle-aged (around 39), aged (roughly 62) and long-lived (approximately 81). Using the same blood draw, the study looked at two additional independent replicas of 1 million unique cDNA reads for two donors, one aged 18 to 30 and the other aged 80 or older. General findings and caveats noted by the study authors: Because donor CMV infection status was unknown, age-related changes in expanded clonotypes were potentially confounded. Observed TCR beta diversity per million T cells fell roughly linearly with age, and a significant reduction was already apparent by age about 36. Bulk unsorted PBMC profiling prevented conclusive comparison of naive and antigen-experienced compartments. There was a strong correlation between observed TCR beta diversity and the percentage of naive T cells measured by flow cytometry. Estimates of total diversity based on one million sequenced T cells were considered lower bounds and underestimates. Compared with the aged group, more naive CD4+ T cells, fewer expanded clones and increased TCR diversity were shown by the long-lived group, suggesting age selection.

Systemically healthy Caucasian individuals from Russia, around 39 in total and aged about 6 to 90 years, were included as donors. Each donor gave 8 to 10 milliliters of peripheral blood, collected into EDTA-treated Vacutainer tubes. PBMCs were isolated by Ficoll-Paque density-gradient centrifugation, with at least 6 million obtained per sample. Total RNA, at least 6 micrograms per sample, was extracted from PBMCs with Trizol reagent. For every donor, an aliquot of PBMCs went through flow cytometry to measure the percentages of naive CD45RAhigh/CD27high T cells. There are many counts of this clonotype. Its antigen has not been determined. Base-call qualities are not available, and no considerably larger clone is one nucleotide away. V is cut by 3 bases and J by 0 bases, and the space between the germline ends is 8 bases. Its CDR3 holds 13 amino acids, cysteine through phenylalanine. The retained sequence is limited to the CDR3, 39 bases, with the frame set at the first base. CDR1 and CDR2, per the germline V gene, are SQVTM and ANQGSEA.

Library prep was done by 5' RACE. Sequencing took place on an Illumina HiSeq 2500. A second PCR of roughly 6 to 11 cycles was performed with a sample-barcoded 5' primer and a J-beta primer mix. A unique molecular identifier was introduced onto each TCR beta cDNA molecule by a template-switch 5' adaptor carrying 12 random nucleotides. Each sample yielded at least 2.5 million CDR3-containing paired-end reads. All of the RNA was converted into first-strand cDNA using the Mint cDNA synthesis kit, with a TRBC-specific oligonucleotide serving as the primer. All cDNA was treated with uracil-DNA glycosylase and then went through a first 18-cycle PCR with the universal primers M1SS and BC2_uni_R. The original methods were these. For normalization, 1 million high-quality reads, each with a distinct molecular identifier, were randomly selected from each sample. Reads with shared molecular identifiers were discarded instead of being binned into consensus sequences. MiTCR, run with a Q25 quality threshold and the strictest error-elimination algorithm, handled CDR3 identification, clonotype clustering and error correction. A nonparametric unseen species model with Euler transformation was used to estimate lower-bound total TCR beta diversity. TCRdb's own reprocessing of the public reads used fastp at Q25 and MiXCR and kept productive beta chains. Here each entry gathers all rows of one CDR3 protein and keeps the most common genes and DNA. The V and J calls and clone size are TCRdb's, not the authors'. Across this sample there are approximately 960,000 distinct CDR3 sequences, with about 27% seen only once. The ten largest clones take up roughly 10% of the sample.

These data were also filed under a second study, of T cells of mothers and their children. The second paper further reports: Nine systemically healthy Caucasian individuals, comprising three mothers and their six children, were included as donors. cDNA synthesis consumed the entire amount of extracted RNA, loaded at around 1.5 ug RNA in each 15 ul reaction. In the second PCR, sample barcodes and 2-4 random nucleotides were introduced via the M1S primer. Each mother yielded over 9.5 million TCR beta CDR3 reads and each child about 3 million reads. Thymic selection shapes the output of TCR recombination in a similar way in related and unrelated pairs, and inherited differences have a minor effect. Normalized repertoire overlap was always found to be slightly, but never significantly, higher in related mother-child pairs than in unrelated mother-child pairs. With a sensitivity of approximately 93 clones per million clonotypes, no persistent microchimeric T cell clones were detected. Deep NGS was used in the study to compare the TCR beta repertoires of mothers and children and to look for features that separate related mother-child pairs from unrelated individuals. On average, the children were around 11 +/- 4 years old, while the mothers were 40 +/- 4 years old. After adapters were ligated using NEBNext reagents, the libraries underwent 100+100 nt paired-end sequencing on an Illumina HiSeq 2000. Mother and child libraries were prepared a month apart and sequenced in separate runs to prevent cross-contamination. For each donor, between roughly 500,000 and 2,300,000 distinct TCR beta clonotypes were identified. Naive TCR beta clonotypes were estimated from low-frequency clonotypes matched to each donor's FACS-determined naive share, without sorting.

The source material was blood. This sequence originates from a woman aged 40 to 50 in good health. Recombination joined TRBV29-1 with TRBJ1-1; there is no confident call for the D gene. DNA sequence: TGCAGCGTTGATACGCAGATGAACACTGAAGCTTTCTTT. It encodes CSVDTQMNTEAFF.